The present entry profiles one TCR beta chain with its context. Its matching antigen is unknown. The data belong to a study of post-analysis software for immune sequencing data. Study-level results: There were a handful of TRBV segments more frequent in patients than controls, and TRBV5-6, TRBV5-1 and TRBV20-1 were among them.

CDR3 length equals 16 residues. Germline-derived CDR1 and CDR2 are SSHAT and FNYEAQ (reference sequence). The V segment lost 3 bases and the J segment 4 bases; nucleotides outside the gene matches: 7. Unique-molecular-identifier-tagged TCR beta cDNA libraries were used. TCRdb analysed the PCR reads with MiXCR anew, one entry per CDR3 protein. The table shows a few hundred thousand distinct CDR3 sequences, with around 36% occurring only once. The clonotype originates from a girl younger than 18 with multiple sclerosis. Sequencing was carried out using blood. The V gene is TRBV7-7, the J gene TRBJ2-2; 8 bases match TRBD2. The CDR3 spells CASSLSRGGSTGELFF. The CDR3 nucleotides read TGTGCCAGCAGCTTGAGTCGGGGGGGCAGCACCGGGGAGCTGTTTTTT.